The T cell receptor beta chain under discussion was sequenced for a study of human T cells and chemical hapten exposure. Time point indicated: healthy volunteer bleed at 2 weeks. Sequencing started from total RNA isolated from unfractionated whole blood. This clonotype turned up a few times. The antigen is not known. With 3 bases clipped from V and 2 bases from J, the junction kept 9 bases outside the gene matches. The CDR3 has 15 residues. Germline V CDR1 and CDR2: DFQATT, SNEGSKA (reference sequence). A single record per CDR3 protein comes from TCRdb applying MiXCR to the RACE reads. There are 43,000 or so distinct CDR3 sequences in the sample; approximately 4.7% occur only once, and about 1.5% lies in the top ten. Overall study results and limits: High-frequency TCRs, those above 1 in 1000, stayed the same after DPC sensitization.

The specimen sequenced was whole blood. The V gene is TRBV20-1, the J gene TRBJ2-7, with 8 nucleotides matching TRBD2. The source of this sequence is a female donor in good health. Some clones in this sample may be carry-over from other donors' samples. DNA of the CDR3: TGCAGTGCTAGCACTCTAGCGGGTCAAGCCTACGAGCAGTACTTC. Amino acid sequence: CSASTLAGQAYEQYF.